This record looks at one T cell receptor (beta chain) sequence and its context. The entry originates in a study of cytomegalovirus exposure and HLA in healthy donors. Vbeta (60) and Jbeta (13) primers were used in the PCR. Assay: immunoSEQ multiplex PCR; the TCRdb copy retains only in-frame clones and omits some. The sample data list under 200,000 clones. Germline CDR1 is SGHNT and CDR2 is YENEEA. V lost 1 base to trimming and J lost 6 bases, with 9 bases between them. This CDR3 has 13 amino acids. The source of this sequence is a man aged 25-45 years in good health and CMV-seronegative. Sequencing was done on a sample of PBMCs. This chain links TRBV11-3 with TRBJ1-1; the D gene is possibly TRBD1 (5 bases). Written as DNA, the CDR3 is TGTGCCAGCAGCTTAGGACAGTTAGCTGAAGCTTTCTTT. This translates into CASSLGQLAEAFF.